This T cell receptor beta chain comes out of a study of T cell responses to AZD1222 COVID-19 vaccine. There are 14 residues in the CDR3. CDR1 and CDR2 from the germline V gene are MDHEN and SYDVKM. V shed 6 bases, J shed 6 bases, and the junction held 7 bases outside the gene matches. This clone was seen just once. Sequencing used immunoSEQ multiplex PCR; TCRdb keeps in-frame clones, though not all of them. The data contain 150,000 or so clones, roughly 91% of them seen just once; the ten biggest clones take up more than 8.5%. Source: peripheral blood, taken on day 0 of AZD1222 vaccination. The sequence derives from an adult in good health. This sequence joins TRBV28 and TRBJ1-4; TRBD1 aligns across 7 bases. CDR3 residues: CASRATGRHEKLFF. DNA for the CDR3: TGTGCCAGCAGGGCGACAGGGCGGCATGAAAAACTGTTTTTT.